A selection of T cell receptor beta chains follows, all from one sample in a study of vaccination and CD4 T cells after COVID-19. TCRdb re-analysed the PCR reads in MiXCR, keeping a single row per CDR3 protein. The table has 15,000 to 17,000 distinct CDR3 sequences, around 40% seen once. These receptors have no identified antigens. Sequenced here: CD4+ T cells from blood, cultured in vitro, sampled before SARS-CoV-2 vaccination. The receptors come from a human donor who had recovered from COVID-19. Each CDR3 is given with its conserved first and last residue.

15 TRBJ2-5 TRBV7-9 CASSLAKGGPWTQYF
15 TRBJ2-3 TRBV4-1 CASSQVAGLTDTQYF
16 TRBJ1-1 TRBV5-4 CASSSGTVRTNTEAFF
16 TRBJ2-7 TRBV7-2 CASSLASRRGHYEQYF
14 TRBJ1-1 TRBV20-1 CSARDGFENTEAFF
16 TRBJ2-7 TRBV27 CASSPSRGGVTYEQYF
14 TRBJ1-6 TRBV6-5 CASSYEQINSPLHF
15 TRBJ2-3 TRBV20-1 CSAANPREGTDTQYF
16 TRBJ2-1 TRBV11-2 CASSSRTGSAINEQFF
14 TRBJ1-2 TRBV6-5 CASSYSKTGNGYTF
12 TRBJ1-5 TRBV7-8 CASSSNYLPQHF
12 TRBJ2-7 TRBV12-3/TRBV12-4 CASSRTGYEQYF
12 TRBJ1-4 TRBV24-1 CATSDTNEKLFF